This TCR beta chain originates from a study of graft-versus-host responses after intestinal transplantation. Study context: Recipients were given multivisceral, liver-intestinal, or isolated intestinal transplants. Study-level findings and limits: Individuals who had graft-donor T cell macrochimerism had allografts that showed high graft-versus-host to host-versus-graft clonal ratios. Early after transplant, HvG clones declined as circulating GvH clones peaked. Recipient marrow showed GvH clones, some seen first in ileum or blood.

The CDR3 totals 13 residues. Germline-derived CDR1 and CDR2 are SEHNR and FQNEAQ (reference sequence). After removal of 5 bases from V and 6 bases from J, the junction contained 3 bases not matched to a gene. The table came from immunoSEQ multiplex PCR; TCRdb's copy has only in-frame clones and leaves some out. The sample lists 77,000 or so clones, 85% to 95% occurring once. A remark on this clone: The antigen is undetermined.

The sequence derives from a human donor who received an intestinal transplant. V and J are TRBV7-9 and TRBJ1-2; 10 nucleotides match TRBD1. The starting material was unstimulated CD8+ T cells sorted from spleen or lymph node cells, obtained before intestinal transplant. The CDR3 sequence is CASSQGTGDGYTF. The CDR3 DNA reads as TGTGCCAGCAGCCAAGGGACAGGGGATGGCTACACCTTC.